This note documents a single T cell receptor beta chain sequence. This clone was seen once. The target of this receptor is not known. Qualities for individual bases were not recorded, and no much larger clone is one base off. Sequences GTSNPN (CDR1) and SVGIG (CDR2) are obtained from the germline V gene (reference sequence). V is cut by 1 base and J by 8 bases, and the space between the germline ends is 14 bases. The CDR3 covers 13 residues, taking in both the cysteine and the phenylalanine. The entry retains the CDR3 DNA only, 39 bases that are in frame from base 1. The collaborating institutions used their own protocols to collect whole blood in K2EDTA tubes. For TCRbeta analysis, collaborator samples were shipped as frozen whole blood, as isolated PBMCs, or as DNA extracted from either sample type. The source of the sample is a study of blood T cell repertoires in COVID-19 (dated by TCRdb to the early 2020s). About the study as a whole: Samples from collaborators originated in the United States, Italy and Spain and spanned both the acute and convalescent phases of COVID-19. The prospective study material was composed of cDNA or gDNA derived from T cells, B-cell-depleted T cells, or PBMCs. Subjects who had been exposed to COVID-19, were actively infected with it, or had recovered from it provided the deeply sampled blood TCRbeta repertoires that made up the dataset. The repertoires were released in a freely available public database meant as a resource for research on the immune response to SARS-CoV-2. Samples came from the ongoing ImmuneRACE study (first 160 participants) plus 1,254 subjects from 6 global collaborators. Sample metadata almost always included a de-identified subject ID, COVID-19 status, age in years and sex. Where available, HLA class I and class II types were obtained from metadata supplied by the sample provider rather than from assay-based typing.

The full study reports these points: The quantity of clinical and demographic metadata differed by source and by participant and was supplied without curation.

TCRbeta CDR3 regions were amplified from genomic DNA using the immunoSEQ Assay, a bias-controlled multiplex PCR. The published analysis was carried out like this. The number of nucleated cells in each sample was estimated by amplification of reference gene primers within the assay. To quantify the absolute abundance of each unique TCRbeta CDR3 rearrangement, sequence reads were collapsed and filtered. For each sample, productive Simpson clonality was calculated as the square root of Simpson's diversity index over productive rearrangements. TCRdb took this table from immuneACCESS and kept in-frame rearrangements with V and J called. Such tables lack part of the clones; where checked against another copy, unresolved V genes explain under half of the gap, and the rest is unexplained. V and J calls and clone size are as listed in that table; D and trimming were resolved from the DNA. This sample comprises roughly 87,000 clones, around nine tenths of them detected only once. The ten largest make up 4.5% to 5.5% of the sample.

The receptor's source is a man in his forties or fifties with acute or convalescent COVID-19. The rearranged segments are TRBV30 and TRBJ1-2, with a weak D call of TRBD1 (6 bases match). The specimen sequenced was peripheral blood. The CDR3 sequence is CAWSGGQPGGYTF. The nucleotides are TGTGCCTGGAGTGGGGGACAACCTGGGGGCTACACCTTC.